The entry below describes one TCR beta chain. These data originate in a study of cytomegalovirus exposure and HLA in healthy donors. The ends were cut back, 3 bases at V and 5 bases at J, with 22 bases in the middle. CDR3 size: 17 residues. Germline V gene sequence: CDR1 MDHEN, CDR2 SYDVKM. Both 60 Vbeta primers and 13 Jbeta primers went into the PCR. The repertoire was sequenced with immunoSEQ multiplex PCR; TCRdb's copy has only in-frame clones and lacks some. This sample has about 87,000 clones; 75% to 80% occur once, and the top ten carry about 4%. J is TRBJ1-2 and V is TRBV28, with D possibly being TRBD1 (5 bases). The source material was PBMCs. The sequence came from a woman between 40 and 55 years old in good health and CMV-seronegative. The CDR3 loop reads CASSFPPGGGIMYGYTF. CDR3 sequence (DNA): TGTGCCAGCAGTTTCCCACCCGGGGGAGGGATAATGTATGGCTACACCTTC.